This TCR beta chain was documented in a study of radiation and T cells in renal cell carcinoma. Whole-study context: Nephrectomy followed 15 Gy stereotactic body radiation by 4 weeks. Findings and caveats of the study: Baseline intratumoral clonotype presence is unknown without pretreatment biopsies.

Worth noting for this clone: Its target is not known.

Generated by immunoSEQ multiplex PCR, the TCRdb table keeps only in-frame clones and is missing some. The sample contains some 140,000 clones, 70% to 90% of which appear only once. Specified time point: baseline pretreatment blood. Treatment described: 15 Gy SBRT to primary tumor, nephrectomy 4 weeks later. After SBRT, blood was collected at 2 and 4 weeks, plus baseline. The tumor was a clear cell renal cell carcinoma. This sequence was found in a woman in her forties or fifties with renal cell carcinoma. Sequenced material: blood, taken from a patient whose treatment included radiotherapy and nephrectomy.

The CDR3: CASSPDGNTGELFF. CDR3 DNA sequence: TGCGCCAGCAGCCCTGACGGGAACACCGGGGAGCTGTTTTTT. The chain employs TRBV5-1 and TRBJ2-2; D not resolved. V was cut by 4 bases and J by 1 base, with 8 bases left in between. The V gene's germline CDR1 is SGHRS and CDR2 YFSETQ. The CDR3 length is 14 residues.